The entry that follows covers one T cell receptor beta chain sequence. The sample comes from a study of blood T cell repertoires in COVID-19. Study overall: T cells, B-cell-depleted T cells, or PBMCs supplied cDNA or gDNA.

Profiling relied on immunoSEQ multiplex PCR, and the TCRdb table lists in-frame clones only, not all of them. The top ten clones hold 30% to 45% of a sample with 95,000 to 150,000 clones, 79% of them seen once. The TCR originated in a man aged 40-49 years with active or convalescent COVID-19. Sequenced input: peripheral blood.

The CDR3 DNA is TGTGCCAGCAGGGGGACAGGGTCCCTCTCTGGAAACACCATATATTTT. It translates to CASRGTGSLSGNTIYF. The chain joins TRBV28 to TRBJ1-3; the match to TRBD1 covers 9 bases. The V gene's germline CDR1 is MDHEN and CDR2 SYDVKM. V was clipped by 6 bases and J by 0 bases; unmatched bases: 6. The length of the CDR3 is 16 residues. Together with reference TRBV28 and TRBJ1-3, the CDR3 gives the full variable domain: DVKVTQSSRYLVKRTGEKVFLECVQDMDHENMFWYRQDPGLGLRLIYFSYDVKMKEKGDIPEGYSVSREKKERFSLILESASTNQTSMYLCASRGTGSLSGNTIYFGEGSWLTVV.